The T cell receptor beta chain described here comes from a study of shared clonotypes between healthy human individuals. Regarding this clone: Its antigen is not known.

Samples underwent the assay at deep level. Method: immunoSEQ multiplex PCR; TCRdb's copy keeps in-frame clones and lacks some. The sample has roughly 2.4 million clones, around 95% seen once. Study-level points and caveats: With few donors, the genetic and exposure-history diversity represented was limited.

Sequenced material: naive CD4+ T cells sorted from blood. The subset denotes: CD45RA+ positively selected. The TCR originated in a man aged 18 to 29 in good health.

This CDR3 is CARSLPTGTSLLGNSPLHF. In DNA, the CDR3 is TGCGCCAGGTCACTACCCACCGGGACGTCCCTCTTGGGTAATTCACCCCTCCACTTT. The rearrangement joins TRBV10-1 to TRBJ1-6, with D maybe TRBD1 (5 bases). The CDR3 runs to 19 residues. The germline V gene encodes CDR1 WNHNN and CDR2 SYGVQD (reference sequence). V shed 9 bases and J shed 6 bases, with 30 bases lying between them.